These T cell receptor beta chains were read from a single sample in a study of cytomegalovirus exposure and HLA in healthy donors. Data came from immunoSEQ multiplex PCR; TCRdb stores just in-frame clones and leaves some out. The sample records some 200,000 clones, approximately 88% being singletons. What was sequenced was PBMCs. These TCRs come from a boy aged 2 to 9 in good health and CMV-seronegative. Both conserved end residues are part of each CDR3. D genes are given only for firm matches. Part of the rows lack a size; the others show once, few, many or a class for expanded clones.

j_gene,v_gene,abundance,d_gene,CDR3nt,CDR3aa
TRBJ1-1,TRBV19,NA,TRBD1,TGTGCCAGTAGGGATACCACAGGGGAGGATCTCAAGGGAGCTTTCTTT,CASRDTTGEDLKGAFF
TRBJ1-1,TRBV9,NA,TRBD1,TGTGCCAGCAGCTACGACAGGGAGAACACTGAAGCTTTCTTT,CASSYDRENTEAFF
TRBJ1-4,TRBV4-1,NA,TRBD1,TGCGCCAGCAGCCAGGGCGAGACAGGGTTTAATGAAAAACTGTTTTTT,CASSQGETGFNEKLFF
TRBJ1-1,TRBV27,NA,TRBD1,TGTGCCAGCAGTTTTGGGGGGGGACAGGGCGAAGCTTTCTTT,CASSFGGGQGEAFF
TRBJ2-7,TRBV27,NA,NA,TGTGCCAGCAGTTCTGGCGGAACTCAAAACCCCTACGAGCAGTACTTC,CASSSGGTQNPYEQYF
TRBJ1-1,TRBV30,few,TRBD1,TGTGCCTGGACAGGACAGGGTGGGACTGAAGCTTTCTTT,CAWTGQGGTEAFF
TRBJ2-1,TRBV27,NA,TRBD2,TGTGCCAGCAGTCTAGCGGGGGATGAGCAGTTCTTC,CASSLAGDEQFF
TRBJ2-7,TRBV19,NA,NA,TGTGCCAGTAGTAGGAGCGAAACCTACGAGCAGTACTTC,CASSRSETYEQYF
TRBJ1-2,TRBV9,few,NA,TGTGCCAGCAGCTCAGGACAGTGTGGCTACACCTTC,CASSSGQCGYTF
TRBJ1-4,TRBV6-1,NA,TRBD1,TGTGCCAGCAGTGGGCGCTACTACAGGGGAAGGAATGAAAAACTGTTTTTT,CASSGRYYRGRNEKLFF
TRBJ1-5,TRBV30,NA,TRBD1,TGTGCCTGGAGGGGACAGGGTAATAGCAATCAGCCCCAGCATTTT,CAWRGQGNSNQPQHF
TRBJ1-2,TRBV5-1,NA,NA,TGCGCCAGCAGCTTCGGCCACCTCCCGGAGGGGTGGAGGTATGGCTACACCTTC,CASSFGHLPEGWRYGYTF
TRBJ1-1,TRBV25-1,NA,NA,TGTGCCAGCAGTGGACTCCTGAACACTGAAGCTTTCTTT,CASSGLLNTEAFF
TRBJ1-5,TRBV6-5,NA,NA,TGTGCCAGCAGTCCTGACAGACATCAGCCCCAGCATTTT,CASSPDRHQPQHF
TRBJ2-1,TRBV5-6,NA,TRBD2,TGTGCCAGCAGCTATCCAACTAGCGGGGAGAATGAGCAGTTCTTC,CASSYPTSGENEQFF
TRBJ2-3,TRBV11-2,NA,TRBD2,TGTGCCAGCAGGCCGCCACTAGCGGGGATTCCTAAAGCGCAGTATTTT,CASRPPLAGIPKAQYF
TRBJ1-4,TRBV30,NA,TRBD1,TGTGCCTGGAGTCGACAGGGGCGGACAACTAATGAAAAACTGTTTTTT,CAWSRQGRTTNEKLFF
TRBJ2-5,TRBV7-3,NA,NA,TGTGCCAGCAGCTTCTATGGGGGGATCCAAGAGACCCAGTACTTC,CASSFYGGIQETQYF
TRBJ1-5,TRBV7-6,NA,TRBD1,TGTGCCAGCAGCCCGGGACAGGACCTCGCCCAGCATTTT,CASSPGQDLAQHF
TRBJ2-7,TRBV5-6,NA,NA,TGTGCCAGCAGTCTCCCGTGGACAGCGAAAACACCCTACGAGCAGTACTTC,CASSLPWTAKTPYEQYF
TRBJ2-3,TRBV5-1,NA,TRBD1,TGCGCCAGCAGCTCCCTGGACAGGGAGGATACGCAGTATTTT,CASSSLDREDTQYF
TRBJ2-6,TRBV4-2,NA,NA,TGTGCCAGCAGCTACGGAGGGCACTCTGGGGCCAACGTCCTGACTTTC,CASSYGGHSGANVLTF